The 32 T cell receptor beta chains reported below all come from one sample, sequenced in a study of T cell responses to AZD1222 COVID-19 vaccine (dated by TCRdb to about 2021). The receptor library was made with the immunoSEQ multiplex PCR assay. Entries here come from immuneACCESS through TCRdb and include only in-frame sequences with V and J called. Some clones fail to appear in such tables; in the studies checked, an unresolved V gene covers under half of the shortfall, and the cause of the remainder is unknown. The sample profile shows about 100,000 clones; 90% to 95% of them were found once. Less than 7.5% of the sample is in the top ten clones. The meaning of the sample's time point label: about 28 days (+/-7) after the second vaccine dose. The source was peripheral blood, collected 28 days after the second AZD1222 dose. Receptors originate from an adult who received the AZD1222 COVID-19 vaccine.

Only a few counts were recorded for this clone. The V gene is TRBV6-2 or TRBV6-3, the J gene TRBJ1-5; 11 bases align to TRBD1. The CDR3 totals 16 residues. Germline CDR1 reads MNHEY; CDR2 reads SVGEGT. The V gene end was trimmed by 4 bases and the J gene end by 7 bases; junction bases not matched to a gene: 9. In nucleotides, the CDR3 is TGTGCCAGCAGTTCCGGGACAGGGGGAGTGCACCAGCCCCAGCATTTT. Encoded protein: CASSSGTGGVHQPQHF.

The chain recombines TRBV5-1 with TRBJ1-2; 7 nucleotides match TRBD1. CDR1 SGHRS and CDR2 YFSETQ come from the germline V gene. V gave up 4 bases and J gave up 3 bases; unmatched junction bases: 6. The CDR3 is made up of 14 amino acids. The CDR3 loop is CASSPKGADYGYTF. The CDR3 coding sequence is TGCGCCAGCAGCCCCAAGGGGGCGGACTATGGCTACACCTTC.

A note on this clone: The junction departs from the called germline gene at one end, perhaps through a read error. CDR3 sequence (DNA): TGTGCCAGTAGTATAAGGGATTCTACCTATAATGAGCAGTTCTTC. Its protein is CASSIRDSTYNEQFF. The rearrangement joins TRBV19 to TRBJ2-1, with D hard to call. Germline-derived CDR1 and CDR2 are LNHDA and SQIVND (reference sequence). The CDR3 length is 15 residues.

This sequence joins TRBV6-4 and TRBJ1-5; D not resolved. The length of the CDR3 is 15 residues. Germline CDR1 MRHNA, CDR2 SNTAGT. The V gene lost 2 bases and the J gene lost 2 bases, with 10 bases spanning the gap. CDR3 sequence: CASSDGSSGNQPQHF. In nucleotides, the CDR3 is TGTGCCAGCAGTGACGGGAGTTCTGGCAATCAGCCCCAGCATTTT.

This chain links TRBV2 with TRBJ1-2; no clear D. The length of the CDR3 is 14 residues. Germline loops: CDR1 SNHLY, CDR2 FYNNEI. The V gene lost 4 bases and the J gene lost 2 bases, with 11 bases spanning the gap. The CDR3 DNA reads as TGTGCCAGCAGTGCTATTAATCCCAACTATGGCTACACCTTC. This codes for CASSAINPNYGYTF.

V and J are TRBV19 and TRBJ1-1; D call uncertain. Trimming took 1 base from V and 5 from J, leaving 14 bases between them. The germline V gene has CDR1 LNHDA and CDR2 SQIVND (reference sequence). The CDR3 covers 15 residues. CDR3 sequence: CASSIASAAATEAFF. The DNA of the CDR3 is TGTGCCAGTAGTATAGCGTCGGCGGCGGCGACTGAAGCTTTCTTT.

V usage is TRBV6-6 and J usage is TRBJ2-3; no clear D. Germline CDR1 is MNHNY and CDR2 is SVGAGI (reference sequence). Trimming cost V 11 bases and J 0 bases, with 9 bases left between them. CDR3 size: 12 residues. In nucleotides, the CDR3 is TGTGCCGGTGCCCCTAGCACAGATACGCAGTATTTT. It specifies CAGAPSTDTQYF.

This chain links TRBV19 with TRBJ2-2, with unresolved D. CDR1 and CDR2 from the germline V gene are LNHDA and SQIVND (reference sequence). Between the trimmed V and J ends, which lost 5 bases and 1 base, there was a span of 8 bases. The CDR3 contains 14 residues. In nucleotides, the CDR3 is TGTGCCAGTAGTTTGACTGTGAACACCGGGGAGCTGTTTTTT. This codes for CASSLTVNTGELFF.

The chain combines TRBV12-3 or TRBV12-4 with TRBJ2-7, with a weak D call TRBD1 (6 bases). The V end was cut by 6 bases, the J end by 0 bases, with 9 bases between. There are 13 residues in the CDR3. The CDR3 here is CASSRQVSYEQYF. The DNA for the CDR3 is TGTGCCAGCAGCCGACAGGTCTCCTACGAGCAGTACTTC.

The chain is built from TRBV5-1 and TRBJ2-2; a weak D match, TRBD1 (8 bases). Germline CDR1 reads SGHRS; CDR2 reads YFSETQ. V lost 4 bases to trimming and J lost 6 bases, with 16 bases between them. This CDR3 has 15 residues. CDR3 nucleotides: TGCGCCAGCAGCATCGGACAGGGAGGGTCCGGGGAGCTGTTTTTT. It yields the protein CASSIGQGGSGELFF.

This chain joins TRBV30 and TRBJ2-1, with 7 bases that match TRBD2. Germline loops: CDR1 GTSNPN, CDR2 SVGIG (reference sequence). This CDR3 spans 14 amino acids. V lost 0 bases, J lost 7 bases, and 6 bases stayed unmatched. CDR3 in amino acids: CAWSVTSSGNEQFF. CDR3 nucleotides: TGTGCCTGGAGTGTAACGTCTAGCGGAAATGAGCAGTTCTTC.

The chain joins TRBV29-1 to TRBJ1-3; possibly TRBD1 for D (5 bases). Looked up from germline, CDR1 is SQVTM and CDR2 is ANQGSEA. V lost 6 bases to trimming and J lost 4 bases, with 13 bases between them. This CDR3 spans 13 amino acids. In DNA, the CDR3 is TGCAGCGTCCCCGGGGGATCCGGAAACACCATATATTTT. Its protein is CSVPGGSGNTIYF. The full variable domain, with the rest looked up from reference TRBV29-1 and TRBJ1-3, is SAVISQKPSRDICQRGTSLTIQCQVDSQVTMMFWYRQQPGQSLTLIATANQGSEATYESGFVIDKFPISRPNLTFSTLTVSNMSPEDSSIYLCSVPGGSGNTIYFGEGSWLTVV.

The chain couples TRBV5-4 to TRBJ2-2; 8 bases match TRBD1. CDR1 is SGHNT, CDR2 YYREEE, per germline (reference sequence). J lost 4 bases, V lost 9 bases, and 5 bases had no gene match. The CDR3 contains 13 residues. DNA of the CDR3: TGTGCCATTGGGGACAGGCCCACCGGGGAGCTGTTTTTT. It yields the protein CAIGDRPTGELFF.

This chain links TRBV5-6 with TRBJ1-4, with 8 bases fitting TRBD1. J gave up 3 bases and V 2 bases, and 3 bases lay outside the gene matches. The CDR3 contains 15 residues. Per germline, CDR1 SGHDT and CDR2 YYEEEE. The CDR3 DNA reads as TGTGCCAGCAGCTTTTGGACAGGGTCTAATGAAAAACTGTTTTTT. It translates to CASSFWTGSNEKLFF.

This clone was observed a single time. The chain uses TRBV5-1 and TRBJ2-1, with TRBD2 identical over 8 bases. CDR1 SGHRS and CDR2 YFSETQ come from the germline V gene. J lost 3 bases, V lost 4 bases, and 9 bases had no gene match. The length of the CDR3 is 16 residues. The CDR3 protein is CASSPPAGGNYNEQFF. CDR3 DNA sequence: TGCGCCAGCAGCCCCCCTGCGGGGGGTAACTACAATGAGCAGTTCTTC.

This sequence joins TRBV24-1 and TRBJ2-2, with TRBD1 identical over 7 bases. V shed 3 bases, J shed 6 bases, and the junction held 6 bases outside the gene matches. Germline lookup yields CDR1 KGHDR and CDR2 SFDVKD. This CDR3 has 15 residues. In nucleotides, the CDR3 is TGTGCCACCAGTGATCCGACAGGGTTAGCCGGGGAGCTGTTTTTT. It translates to CATSDPTGLAGELFF.

The chain has TRBV19 and TRBJ2-7; weak D call: TRBD1 (5 bases). Germline CDR1 LNHDA, CDR2 SQIVND (reference sequence). The CDR3 runs to 13 residues. The V end was cut by 3 bases, the J end by 2 bases, with 8 bases between. The CDR3 here is CASSMAGTYEQYF. CDR3 DNA sequence: TGTGCCAGTAGTATGGCAGGGACCTACGAGCAGTACTTC.

The CDR3 spells CASSRRWQTQETQYF. The CDR3 region has the DNA TGTGCCAGCAGCCGCCGTTGGCAGACTCAAGAGACCCAGTACTTC. The chain links TRBV3-1 (or the pseudogene TRBV3-2) to TRBJ2-5; no clear D. This CDR3 region has 15 residues. The V gene's germline CDR1 is LGHDT and CDR2 YNNKEL (reference sequence). Deletions cut 4 bases from V and 2 bases from J, with 14 bases between.

This clone was detected only once. The chain combines TRBV6-5 with TRBJ2-7; 10 bases match TRBD2. Germline assignment: CDR1 MNHEY and CDR2 SVGAGI. J lost 2 bases, V lost 6 bases, and 4 bases had no gene match. This CDR3 has 14 residues. CDR3 in amino acids: CASRDSGGTYEQYF. Written as DNA, the CDR3 is TGTGCCAGCAGAGATAGCGGGGGGACCTACGAGCAGTACTTC.

The chain combines TRBV9 with TRBJ1-1, with 11 bases that match TRBD1. With 8 bases clipped from V and 1 base from J, the junction kept 10 bases outside the gene matches. Germline CDR1 is SGDLS and CDR2 is YYNGEE. The CDR3 has 16 residues. The CDR3 region has the DNA TGTGCCAGGTTGGGACAGGACAGGGGGCAGAACACTGAAGCTTTCTTT. Amino acids: CARLGQDRGQNTEAFF.

The chain employs TRBV9 and TRBJ1-2; D unresolved. V lost 3 bases and J lost 2, with 14 bases in between. This CDR3 spans 15 amino acids. Per germline, CDR1 SGDLS and CDR2 YYNGEE. The CDR3 region has the DNA TGTGCCAGCAGCGGCCCCGACACATTCAACTATGGCTACACCTTC. Residues: CASSGPDTFNYGYTF.

This chain joins TRBV24-1 and TRBJ2-7; D not resolved. The CDR3 runs to 20 residues. Trimming left V 1 base short and J 5 bases short, with 29 bases between. Per germline, CDR1 KGHDR and CDR2 SFDVKD. Here the CDR3 reads CATSDFFIIRAESPYDEQYF. CDR3 DNA: TGTGCCACCAGTGATTTTTTCATTATTAGAGCAGAAAGTCCCTATGACGAGCAGTACTTC.

This clone was counted only a few times. The chain combines TRBV6-5 with TRBJ1-3; D remains unclear. This CDR3 is 11 amino acids long. Looked up from germline, CDR1 is MNHEY and CDR2 is SVGAGI. Trimming shortened V by 6 bases and J by 7 bases, and 7 bases separated the two germline ends. DNA of the CDR3: TGTGCCAGCAGGATGGGGAACACCATATATTTT. This codes for CASRMGNTIYF.

The CDR3: CASGLADWTVNTGELFF. The CDR3 DNA sequence: TGTGCTAGTGGTTTGGCAGATTGGACAGTGAACACCGGGGAGCTGTTTTTT. The chain links TRBV12-5 to TRBJ2-2, with D maybe TRBD1 (6 bases). CDR3 length: 17 residues. V shed 1 base and J shed 1 base, with 13 bases lying between them. The germline V gene has CDR1 LGHNT and CDR2 FRNRAP.

The chain has TRBV4-1 and TRBJ1-5; D is ambiguous. The V and J ends lost 2 bases and 4 bases respectively, with 9 bases between them. CDR1 is MGHRA and CDR2 is YSYEKL in the germline V gene. The CDR3 has 14 residues. The CDR3 DNA follows: TGCGCCAGCAGCCAAAGTCGTTCGAATCAGCCCCAGCATTTT. As protein: CASSQSRSNQPQHF.

J is TRBJ1-2 and V is TRBV2; 9 nucleotides agree with TRBD1. Trimming at V came to 6 bases and at J to 2 bases, leaving 4 bases not matched to a gene. The CDR3 runs 14 residues. The germline V gene has CDR1 SNHLY and CDR2 FYNNEI. CDR3 residues: CASSRDRDNYGYTF. The DNA of the CDR3 is TGTGCCAGCAGCCGGGACAGGGACAACTATGGCTACACCTTC. Full variable domain (missing parts from reference TRBV2 and TRBJ1-2): EPEVTQTPSHQVTQMGQEVILRCVPISNHLYFYWYRQILGQKVEFLVSFYNNEISEKSEIFDDQFSVERPDGSNFTLKIRSTKLEDSAMYFCASSRDRDNYGYTFGSGTRLTVV.

The chain uses TRBV19 and TRBJ2-3; 7 bases fit TRBD1. Germline-derived CDR1 and CDR2 are LNHDA and SQIVND (reference sequence). The V and J ends lost 5 bases and 6 bases, in that order; junction bases with no gene match: 5. The CDR3 is made up of 13 amino acids. The CDR3 spells CASSFQQGDTQYF. CDR3 sequence (DNA): TGTGCCAGTAGTTTTCAACAGGGGGATACGCAGTATTTT.

V usage is TRBV4-1 and J usage is TRBJ2-2; weak D call: TRBD1 (5 bases). Trimming removed 4 bases from V and 1 base from J, with 7 bases in between. Germline V lookup: CDR1 MGHRA, CDR2 YSYEKL. The CDR3 sequence is 14 residues long. CDR3 in DNA: TGCGCCAGCAGCCTTGGACAGAACACCGGGGAGCTGTTTTTT. Translated, it gives CASSLGQNTGELFF.

This clone was detected only once. The genes are TRBV18 and TRBJ2-4; D is possibly TRBD1 or TRBD2 (5 bases each). The CDR3 extends over 13 amino acids. CDR1 and CDR2 from the germline V gene are KGHSH and LQKENI. Between the trimmed V and J ends, which lost 5 bases and 4 bases, there was a span of 9 bases. The CDR3: CASSKGPKNIQYF. DNA for the CDR3: TGTGCCAGCTCAAAGGGACCTAAAAACATTCAGTACTTC.

As DNA, the CDR3 is TGTGCCAGCGCACCCGGCCTGGGACAGGGAACTGGGGCCGGGGAGCTGTTTTTT. Translating gives CASAPGLGQGTGAGELFF. The chain carries TRBV11-3 and TRBJ2-2; 9 nucleotides line up with TRBD1. Germline lookup yields CDR1 SGHNT and CDR2 YENEEA. CDR3 size: 18 residues. V dropped 8 bases and J dropped 6; count of bases not matched to a gene: 19.

The rearrangement links TRBV7-2 to TRBJ1-2, with a tentative D call TRBD1 (6 bases). This CDR3 spans 15 amino acids. Germline values: CDR1 SGHTA, CDR2 FQGNSA. Trimming took 0 bases from V and 8 from J, leaving 16 bases between them. The CDR3 loop is CASSLATSGARGYTF. CDR3 in DNA: TGTGCCAGCAGCTTAGCCACTTCGGGGGCTAGGGGCTACACCTTC.

The J gene is TRBJ2-7, the V gene TRBV2, with D uncertain. With 5 bases removed from V and 4 bases from J, the gap between germline ends came to 9 bases. This CDR3 contains 12 residues. Germline CDR1 reads SNHLY; CDR2 reads FYNNEI. Written as DNA, the CDR3 is TGTGCCAGCAGTACAGTTCGGTACGAGCAGTACTTC. It yields the protein CASSTVRYEQYF.